There are a few counts of the clone carrying this TCR beta chain. Its antigen is not known. The CDR3 extends over 17 amino acids. With 1 base removed from V and 9 bases from J, the gap between germline ends came to 19 bases. Germline loops: CDR1 MGHRA, CDR2 YSYEKL. This sample was included in a study of T cell repertoires in cytomegalovirus infection. Study outcomes and limitations: Dominant in the ex vivo response were TCR beta clonotypes restricted by HLA-C and specific for CMV.

TCRdb recomputed calls from the reads with MiXCR, one row per CDR3 protein. Of fewer than 1,000,000 distinct CDR3 sequences in the sample, 25% to 40% were seen once. The rearrangement uses TRBV4-1 and TRBJ1-6, with TRBD1 as a possible D gene (6 bases). The TCR sequence derives from a human donor in good health (CMV status not recorded). Some clones in this sample may be carry-over from other donors' samples. The sample here was cultured CD8+ T cells from PBMCs, taken from culture after CMV antigen stimulation. CDR3 nucleotides: TGCGCCAGCAGCCAAGCTACAGGGAGCCTTTCGTTTTCACCCCTCCACTTT. Its translation is CASSQATGSLSFSPLHF.